The rows below give T cell receptor beta chains drawn from one sample of a study of regulatory T cells in long-lasting Graves disease. One entry per CDR3 protein results from TCRdb running MiXCR on the multiplex PCR reads. The profile shows a few hundred thousand distinct CDR3 sequences, under 20% of them singletons. These sequences were also reported in another study, on T cells in Graves' hyperthyroidism and ophthalmopathy.

Sequenced material: peripheral blood mononuclear cells (PBMCs), taken at new diagnosis, from a patient treated with antithyroid drugs. Receptors were obtained from a woman under 40 with Graves disease. Both conserved end residues are part of each CDR3. D genes are given only for firm matches. Expanded clones are given a class, and other clones once, few, many or no size at all.

j_gene,v_gene,abundance,d_gene,CDR3aa,CDR3nt
TRBJ2-7,TRBV5-5,few,-,CASSLGPMTYEQYF,TGTGCCAGCAGCCTGGGACCTATGACCTACGAGCAGTACTTC
TRBJ2-6,TRBV4-1,-,-,CASSQGLSGANVLTF,TGCGCCAGCAGCCAGGGTCTCTCTGGGGCCAACGTCCTGACTTTC
TRBJ2-3,TRBV3-1,many,-,CASTPGWIDTDTQYF,TGTGCCAGCACCCCCGGTTGGATCGATACAGATACGCAGTATTTT
TRBJ1-2,TRBV20-1,many,-,CSARSTGAPYGYTF,TGCAGTGCTCGATCGACAGGAGCCCCCTATGGCTACACCTTC
TRBJ2-7,TRBV2,many,TRBD1,CASSLDRSREQYF,TGTGCCAGCAGCCTGGACAGGTCAAGGGAGCAGTACTTC
TRBJ1-1,TRBV7-9,many,-,CASSQDTNTEAFF,TGTGCCAGCAGTCAGGACACGAACACTGAAGCTTTCTTT
TRBJ1-1,TRBV2,many,TRBD1,CASSDRGLNTEAFF,TGTGCCAGCAGCGACAGGGGCTTGAACACTGAAGCTTTCTTT
TRBJ1-4,TRBV13,many,-,CASSLQGLGVANEKLFF,TGTGCCAGCAGCCTTCAAGGTTTAGGAGTTGCTAATGAAAAACTGTTTTTT
TRBJ1-1,TRBV5-6,many,TRBD1,CASSWSGTDSFF,TGTGCCAGCAGCTGGTCCGGGACAGATTCTTTCTTT
TRBJ1-1,TRBV7-8,many,-,CASSLGRGGMINTEAFF,TGTGCCAGCAGCTTAGGCCGGGGAGGGATGATCAACACTGAAGCTTTCTTT
TRBJ2-2,TRBV12-3/TRBV12-4,many,TRBD1,CASSSPGQGETGELFF,TGTGCCAGCAGTTCCCCGGGACAGGGGGAAACCGGGGAGCTGTTTTTT
TRBJ2-3,TRBV6-1,-,TRBD2,CASRDLFTGGTTDTQYF,TGTGCCAGCAGGGACCTCTTCACCGGGGGGACCACAGATACGCAGTATTTT
TRBJ2-7,TRBV5-5,-,-,CASSLVQLNSYEQYF,TGTGCCAGCAGCTTGGTGCAGCTAAACAGTTACGAGCAGTACTTC
TRBJ2-1,TRBV6-1,-,TRBD2,CASSELGTSGNEQFF,TGTGCCAGCAGTGAATTAGGGACTAGCGGAAATGAGCAGTTCTTC
TRBJ1-2,TRBV20-1,-,-,CSAGQGYTF,TGCAGTGCTGGACAGGGCTACACCTTC
TRBJ2-4,TRBV12-3/TRBV12-4,many,TRBD2,CASRWTSGRFYGSSKNIQYF,TGTGCCAGCAGATGGACTAGCGGGAGGTTTTATGGCTCTTCCAAAAACATTCAGTACTTC
TRBJ1-2,TRBV3-1,few,TRBD1,CASSQENPRTGANDGYTF,TGTGCCAGCAGCCAAGAAAACCCCAGGACAGGGGCCAATGACGGCTACACCTTC
TRBJ1-1,TRBV20-1,many,-,CSASLRWNTEAFF,TGCAGTGCTAGCCTCAGGTGGAACACTGAAGCTTTCTTT
TRBJ2-6,TRBV6-1,many,-,CASSLQGAGANVLTF,TGTGCCAGCAGCCTACAGGGCGCTGGGGCCAACGTCCTGACTTTC
TRBJ1-1,TRBV27,many,-,CASSLGFGTTEAFF,TGTGCCAGCAGTCTAGGGTTTGGGACCACTGAAGCTTTCTTT
TRBJ2-1,TRBV12-3/TRBV12-4,many,-,CASSRDRHEQFF,TGTGCCAGCAGCCGGGATCGCCATGAGCAGTTCTTC
TRBJ2-1,TRBV7-6,many,-,CASSLAAPVAGNEQFF,TGTGCCAGCAGCTTAGCGGCTCCCGTCGCGGGGAATGAGCAGTTCTTC
TRBJ1-3,TRBV6-2/TRBV6-3,-,-,CASSPEGAGNTIYF,TGTGCCAGCAGCCCCGAGGGGGCTGGAAACACCATATATTTT
TRBJ1-5,TRBV12-3/TRBV12-4,many,-,CASSQSIQPQHF,TGTGCCAGCAGTCAATCAATCCAGCCCCAGCATTTT
TRBJ2-1,TRBV7-2,many,-,CASSLADPGLKGGFF,TGTGCCAGCAGCTTAGCGGACCCGGGACTCAAGGGCGGGTTCTTC
TRBJ1-1,TRBV5-1,many,TRBD1,CASRDGQGNTEAFF,TGCGCCAGCAGGGATGGACAGGGGAACACTGAAGCTTTCTTT